This TCR beta chain came from a study of blood T cell repertoires in COVID-19. Methods used by the authors: Amplifying reference gene primers gave estimates of nucleated cell counts. Data came from immunoSEQ multiplex PCR; TCRdb stores just in-frame clones and leaves some out. D and trimming come from the DNA, and the V and J calls and clone size come from that table. The sample includes 250,000 or so clones, around 90% of them seen just once. V lost 5 bases to trimming and J lost 7 bases; unmatched junction nucleotides: 6. The CDR3 consists of 14 residues. The germline V gene has CDR1 SGDLS and CDR2 YYNGEE.

The sample comprised peripheral blood. This receptor was obtained from a man aged 25-45 years with COVID-19, enrolled during active disease. V is TRBV9 and J is TRBJ1-6, with 7 bases matching TRBD1. DNA of the CDR3: TGTGCCAGCAGGCAAGGGGGCGAGAATTCACCCCTCCACTTT. It codes for CASRQGGENSPLHF.